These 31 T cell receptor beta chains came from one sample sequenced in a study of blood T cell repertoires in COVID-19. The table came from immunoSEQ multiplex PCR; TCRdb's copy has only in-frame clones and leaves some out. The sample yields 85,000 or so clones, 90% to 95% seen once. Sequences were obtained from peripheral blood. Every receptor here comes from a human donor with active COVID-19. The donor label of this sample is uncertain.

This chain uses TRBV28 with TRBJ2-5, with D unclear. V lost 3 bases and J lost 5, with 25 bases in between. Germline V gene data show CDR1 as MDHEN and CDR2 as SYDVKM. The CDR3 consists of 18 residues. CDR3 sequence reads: CASSFPPTEAVGRETQYF. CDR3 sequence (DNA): TGTGCCAGCAGTTTCCCTCCAACCGAGGCGGTAGGTCGGGAGACCCAGTACTTC.

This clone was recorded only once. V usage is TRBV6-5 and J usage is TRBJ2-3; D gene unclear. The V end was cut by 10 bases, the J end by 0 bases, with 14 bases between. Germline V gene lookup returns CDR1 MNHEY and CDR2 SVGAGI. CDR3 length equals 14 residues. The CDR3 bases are TGTGCCACCAAGATACATAGCAGCACAGATACGCAGTATTTT. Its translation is CATKIHSSTDTQYF.

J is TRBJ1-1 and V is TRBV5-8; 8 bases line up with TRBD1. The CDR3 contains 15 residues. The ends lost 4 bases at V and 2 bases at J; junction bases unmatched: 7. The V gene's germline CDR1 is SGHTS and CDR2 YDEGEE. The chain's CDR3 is CASSLLTGVNTEAFF. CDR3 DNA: TGTGCCAGCAGCCTCCTGACAGGGGTAAACACTGAAGCTTTCTTT. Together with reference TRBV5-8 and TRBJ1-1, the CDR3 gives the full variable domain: EAGVTQSPTHLIKTRGQQATLRCSPISGHTSVYWYQQALGLGLQFLLWYDEGEERNRGNFPPRFSGRQFPNYSSELNVNALELEDSALYLCASSLLTGVNTEAFFGQGTRLTVV.

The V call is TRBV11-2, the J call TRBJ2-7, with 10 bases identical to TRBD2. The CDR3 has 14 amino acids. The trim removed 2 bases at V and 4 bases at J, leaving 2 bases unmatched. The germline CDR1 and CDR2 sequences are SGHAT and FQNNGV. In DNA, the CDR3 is TGTGCCAGCAGCTTACAGCGGGAGGGGTACGAGCAGTACTTC. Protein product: CASSLQREGYEQYF.

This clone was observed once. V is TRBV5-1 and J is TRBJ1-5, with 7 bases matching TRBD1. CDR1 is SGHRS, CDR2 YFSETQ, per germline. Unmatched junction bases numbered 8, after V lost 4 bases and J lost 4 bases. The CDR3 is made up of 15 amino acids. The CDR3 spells CASSPTGFENQPQHF. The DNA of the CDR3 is TGCGCCAGCAGCCCGACAGGGTTTGAAAATCAGCCCCAGCATTTT.

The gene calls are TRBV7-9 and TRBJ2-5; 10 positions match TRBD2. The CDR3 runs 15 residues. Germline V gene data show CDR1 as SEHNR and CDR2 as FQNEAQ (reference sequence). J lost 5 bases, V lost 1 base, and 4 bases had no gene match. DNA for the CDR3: TGTGCCAGCAGCTTAGAAGCGGGAGGGTGGGAGACCCAGTACTTC. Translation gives CASSLEAGGWETQYF.

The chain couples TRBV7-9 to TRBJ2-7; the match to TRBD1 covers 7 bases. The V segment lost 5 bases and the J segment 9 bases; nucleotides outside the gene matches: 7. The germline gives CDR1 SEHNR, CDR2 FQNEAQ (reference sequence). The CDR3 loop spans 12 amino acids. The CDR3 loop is CASSVDRAGQYF. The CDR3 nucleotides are TGTGCCAGCAGCGTAGACAGGGCAGGGCAGTACTTC.

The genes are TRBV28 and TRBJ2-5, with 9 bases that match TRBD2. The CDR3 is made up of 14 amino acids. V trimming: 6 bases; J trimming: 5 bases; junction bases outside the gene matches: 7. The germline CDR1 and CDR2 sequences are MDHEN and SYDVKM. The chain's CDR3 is CASRTGLARETQYF. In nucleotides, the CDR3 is TGTGCCAGCAGAACAGGACTAGCGCGGGAGACCCAGTACTTC.

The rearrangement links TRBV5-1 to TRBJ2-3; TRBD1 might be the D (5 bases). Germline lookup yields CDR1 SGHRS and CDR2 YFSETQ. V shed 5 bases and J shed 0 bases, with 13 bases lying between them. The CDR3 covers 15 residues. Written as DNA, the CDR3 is TGCGCCAGCAGACAGGACGTAGCTAGCACAGATACGCAGTATTTT. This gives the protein CASRQDVASTDTQYF.

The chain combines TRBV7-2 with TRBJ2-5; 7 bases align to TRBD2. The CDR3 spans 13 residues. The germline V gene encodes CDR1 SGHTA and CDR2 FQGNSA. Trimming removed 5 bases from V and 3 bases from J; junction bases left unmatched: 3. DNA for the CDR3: TGTGCCAGCAGCCCTCGGGGGGAAGAGACCCAGTACTTC. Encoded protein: CASSPRGEETQYF.

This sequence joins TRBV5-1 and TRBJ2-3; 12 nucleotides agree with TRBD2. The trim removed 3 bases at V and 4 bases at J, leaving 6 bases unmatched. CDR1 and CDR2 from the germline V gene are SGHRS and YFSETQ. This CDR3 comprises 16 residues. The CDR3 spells CASSSSTSGSADTQYF. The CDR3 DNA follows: TGCGCCAGCAGCTCTTCGACTAGCGGGAGCGCAGATACGCAGTATTTT.

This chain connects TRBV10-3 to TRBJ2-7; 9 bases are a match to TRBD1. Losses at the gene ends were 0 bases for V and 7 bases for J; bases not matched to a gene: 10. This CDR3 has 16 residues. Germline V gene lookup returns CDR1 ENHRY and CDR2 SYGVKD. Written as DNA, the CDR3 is TGTGCCATCAGTGAGTCGACTCGGGGACAGGGTACGGAGCAGTACTTC. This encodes CAISESTRGQGTEQYF.

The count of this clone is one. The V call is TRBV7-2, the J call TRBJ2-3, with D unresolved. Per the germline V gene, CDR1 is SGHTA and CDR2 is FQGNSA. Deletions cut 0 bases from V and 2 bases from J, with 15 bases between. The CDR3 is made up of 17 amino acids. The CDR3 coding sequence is TGTGCCAGCAGCTTAGCAACCCGGGTTACACCCACAGATACGCAGTATTTT. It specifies CASSLATRVTPTDTQYF.

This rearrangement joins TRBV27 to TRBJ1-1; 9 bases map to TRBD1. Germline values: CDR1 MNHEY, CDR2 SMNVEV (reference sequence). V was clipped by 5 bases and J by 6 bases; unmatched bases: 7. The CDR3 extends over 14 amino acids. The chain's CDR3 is CASSQERTGAEAFF. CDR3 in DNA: TGTGCCAGCAGTCAGGAAAGGACAGGGGCTGAAGCTTTCTTT.

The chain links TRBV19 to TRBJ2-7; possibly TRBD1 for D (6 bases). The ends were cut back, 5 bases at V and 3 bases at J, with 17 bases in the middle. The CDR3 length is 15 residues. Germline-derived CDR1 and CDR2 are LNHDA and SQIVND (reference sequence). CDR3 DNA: TGTGCCAGTAGTCCCAGGATGGGACATCTCTACGAGCAGTACTTC. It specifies CASSPRMGHLYEQYF.

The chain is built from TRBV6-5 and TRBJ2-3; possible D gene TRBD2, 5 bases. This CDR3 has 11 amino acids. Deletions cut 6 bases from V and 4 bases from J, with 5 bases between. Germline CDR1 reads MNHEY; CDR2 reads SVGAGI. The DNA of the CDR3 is TGTGCCAGCAGGAGGGCAGATACGCAGTATTTT. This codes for CASRRADTQYF.

CDR3 loop: CASSLQPMRTGITDTQYF. DNA for the CDR3: TGCGCCAGCAGCCTACAACCTATGCGGACAGGGATCACAGATACGCAGTATTTT. The rearrangement links TRBV4-1 to TRBJ2-3, with TRBD1 identical over 8 bases. V was clipped by 4 bases and J by 2 bases; unmatched bases: 14. Germline loops: CDR1 MGHRA, CDR2 YSYEKL. CDR3 size: 18 residues.

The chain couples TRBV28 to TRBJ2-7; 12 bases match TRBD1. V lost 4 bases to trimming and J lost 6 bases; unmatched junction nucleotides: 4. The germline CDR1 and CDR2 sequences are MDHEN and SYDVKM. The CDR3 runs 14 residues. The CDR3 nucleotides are TGTGCCAGCAGTTCGGGGACAGGGGGCAGCGAGCAGTACTTC. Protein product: CASSSGTGGSEQYF.

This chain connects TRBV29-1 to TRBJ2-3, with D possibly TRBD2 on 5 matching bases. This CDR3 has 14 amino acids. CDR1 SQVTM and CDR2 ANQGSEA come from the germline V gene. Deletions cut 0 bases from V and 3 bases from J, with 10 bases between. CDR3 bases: TGCAGCGTTGAAGACACTAGGGTTACAGATACGCAGTATTTT. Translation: CSVEDTRVTDTQYF.

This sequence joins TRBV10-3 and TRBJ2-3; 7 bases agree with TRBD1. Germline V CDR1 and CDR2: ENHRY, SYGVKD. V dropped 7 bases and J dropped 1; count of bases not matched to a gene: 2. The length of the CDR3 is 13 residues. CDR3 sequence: CAIMQGGTDTQYF. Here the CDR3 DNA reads TGTGCCATCATGCAGGGGGGCACAGATACGCAGTATTTT.

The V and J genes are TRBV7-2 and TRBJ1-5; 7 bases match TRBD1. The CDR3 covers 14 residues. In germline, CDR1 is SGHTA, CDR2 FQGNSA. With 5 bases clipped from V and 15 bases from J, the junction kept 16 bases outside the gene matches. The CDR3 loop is CASSPATGQSSLHF. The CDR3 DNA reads TGTGCCAGCAGCCCAGCGACAGGGCAATCGTCCCTGCATTTT.

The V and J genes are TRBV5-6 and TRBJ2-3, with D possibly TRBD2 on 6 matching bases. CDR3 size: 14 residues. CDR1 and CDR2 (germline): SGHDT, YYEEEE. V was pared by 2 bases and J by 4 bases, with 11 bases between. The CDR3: CASSLAGVADTQYF. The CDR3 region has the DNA TGTGCCAGCAGCTTAGCGGGTGTTGCAGATACGCAGTATTTT.

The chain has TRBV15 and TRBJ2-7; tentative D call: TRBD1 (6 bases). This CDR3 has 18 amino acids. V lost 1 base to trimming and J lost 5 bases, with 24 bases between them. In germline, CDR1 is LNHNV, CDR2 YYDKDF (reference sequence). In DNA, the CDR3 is TGTGCCACCAGCAGAGGCAGGGGAACCCTGGGCCAGGGCCACGAGCAGTACTTC. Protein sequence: CATSRGRGTLGQGHEQYF.

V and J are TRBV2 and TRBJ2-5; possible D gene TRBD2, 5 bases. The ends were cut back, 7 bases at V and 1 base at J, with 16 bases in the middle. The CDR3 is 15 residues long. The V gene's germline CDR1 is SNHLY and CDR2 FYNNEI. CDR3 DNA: TGTGCCAGCATAGTGTGGGCAGCGGCCCAAGAGACCCAGTACTTC. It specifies CASIVWAAAQETQYF. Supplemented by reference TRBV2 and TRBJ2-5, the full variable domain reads EPEVTQTPSHQVTQMGQEVILRCVPISNHLYFYWYRQILGQKVEFLVSFYNNEISEKSEIFDDQFSVERPDGSNFTLKIRSTKLEDSAMYFCASIVWAAAQETQYFGPGTRLLVL.

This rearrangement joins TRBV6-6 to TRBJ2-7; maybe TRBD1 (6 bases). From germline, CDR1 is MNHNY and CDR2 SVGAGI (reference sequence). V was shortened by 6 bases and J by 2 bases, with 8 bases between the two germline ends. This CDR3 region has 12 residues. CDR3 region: CASRRTAYEQYF. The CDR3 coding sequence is TGTGCCAGCAGAAGGACAGCCTACGAGCAGTACTTC.

The CDR3 reads CASSRVSRGANYGYTF. In DNA form, the CDR3 reads TGTGCCAGTAGCCGGGTCTCCAGGGGAGCTAACTATGGCTACACCTTC. The chain combines TRBV19 with TRBJ1-2, with a weak D call TRBD1 (6 bases). The CDR3 has 16 residues. Trimming took off 6 bases at V and 0 bases at J, with 17 bases between the two ends. Germline CDR1 LNHDA, CDR2 SQIVND (reference sequence).

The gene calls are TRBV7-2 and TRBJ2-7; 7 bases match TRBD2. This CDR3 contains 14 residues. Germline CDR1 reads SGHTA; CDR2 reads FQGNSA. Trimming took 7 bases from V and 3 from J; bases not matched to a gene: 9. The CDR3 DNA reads TGTGCCAGCACCTTGTGGCGGGAGAACTACGAGCAGTACTTC. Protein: CASTLWRENYEQYF. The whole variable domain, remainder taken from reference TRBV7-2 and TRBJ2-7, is GAGVSQSPSNKVTEKGKDVELRCDPISGHTALYWYRQSLGQGLEFLIYFQGNSAPDKSGLPSDRFSAERTGGSVSTLTIQRTQQEDSAVYLCASTLWRENYEQYFGPGTRLTVT.

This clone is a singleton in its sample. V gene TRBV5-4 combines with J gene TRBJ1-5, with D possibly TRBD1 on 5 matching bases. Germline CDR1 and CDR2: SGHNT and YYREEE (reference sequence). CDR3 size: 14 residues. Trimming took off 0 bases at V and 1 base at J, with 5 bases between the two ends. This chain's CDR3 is CASSLGGSNQPQHF. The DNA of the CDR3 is TGTGCCAGCAGCTTGGGGGGCAGCAATCAGCCCCAGCATTTT.

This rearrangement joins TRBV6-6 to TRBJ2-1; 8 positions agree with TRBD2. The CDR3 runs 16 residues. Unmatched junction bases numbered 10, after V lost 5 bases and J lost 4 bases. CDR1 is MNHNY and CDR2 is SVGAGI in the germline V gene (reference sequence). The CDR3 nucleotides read TGTGCCAGCAGTCCTTGGTTGAGCGGGGGATACAATGAGCAGTTCTTC. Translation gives CASSPWLSGGYNEQFF.

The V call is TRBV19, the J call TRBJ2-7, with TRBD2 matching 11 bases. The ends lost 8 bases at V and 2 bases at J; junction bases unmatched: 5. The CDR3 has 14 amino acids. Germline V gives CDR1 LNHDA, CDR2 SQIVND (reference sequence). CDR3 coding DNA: TGTGCCAGTCGAACTAGCGGGAGCCCCTACGAGCAGTACTTC. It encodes CASRTSGSPYEQYF.

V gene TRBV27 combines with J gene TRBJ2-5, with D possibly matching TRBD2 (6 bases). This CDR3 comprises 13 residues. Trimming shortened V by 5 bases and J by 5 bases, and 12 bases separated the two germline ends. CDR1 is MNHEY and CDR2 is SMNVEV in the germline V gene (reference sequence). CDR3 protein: CASSRLVSETQYF. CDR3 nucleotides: TGTGCCAGCAGTCGACTAGTGAGCGAGACCCAGTACTTC.